Many counts were recorded for the clone carrying this TCR beta chain. The data originate from a study of T-cell reconstitution after alpha-beta-depleted transplantation in children. CDR3 size: 15 residues. The germline CDR1 and CDR2 sequences are MDHEN and SYDVKM. The V segment lost 4 bases and the J segment 6 bases; nucleotides outside the gene matches: 6. As it was prepared, the TCRbeta library received unique molecular identifiers. TCRdb reanalysed the PCR reads using MiXCR and keeps one entry per CDR3 protein. The sample contains around 240,000 distinct CDR3 sequences, around 9.7% of which appear only once.

The chain employs TRBV28 and TRBJ1-2, with 12 bases fitting TRBD1. The receptor comes from a human donor who donated a stem cell graft to a child with SCID. Sequenced material: PBMCs from the stem cell graft donor, taken from the stem cell graft. CDR3 nucleotides: TGTGCCAGCAGTTCCTTTGGGACAGGGGGCGATGGCTACACCTTC. Translation: CASSSFGTGGDGYTF.